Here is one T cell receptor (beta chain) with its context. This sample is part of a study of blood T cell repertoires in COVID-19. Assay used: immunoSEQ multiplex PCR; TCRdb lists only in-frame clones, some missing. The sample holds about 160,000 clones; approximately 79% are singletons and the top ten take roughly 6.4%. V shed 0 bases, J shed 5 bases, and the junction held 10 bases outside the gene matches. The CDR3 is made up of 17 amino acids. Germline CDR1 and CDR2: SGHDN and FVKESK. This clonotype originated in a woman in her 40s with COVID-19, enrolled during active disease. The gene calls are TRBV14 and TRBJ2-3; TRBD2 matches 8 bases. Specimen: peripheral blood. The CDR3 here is CASSQDLTGGLGDTQYF. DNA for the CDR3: TGTGCCAGCAGCCAAGATTTGACGGGAGGGTTGGGAGATACGCAGTATTTT.